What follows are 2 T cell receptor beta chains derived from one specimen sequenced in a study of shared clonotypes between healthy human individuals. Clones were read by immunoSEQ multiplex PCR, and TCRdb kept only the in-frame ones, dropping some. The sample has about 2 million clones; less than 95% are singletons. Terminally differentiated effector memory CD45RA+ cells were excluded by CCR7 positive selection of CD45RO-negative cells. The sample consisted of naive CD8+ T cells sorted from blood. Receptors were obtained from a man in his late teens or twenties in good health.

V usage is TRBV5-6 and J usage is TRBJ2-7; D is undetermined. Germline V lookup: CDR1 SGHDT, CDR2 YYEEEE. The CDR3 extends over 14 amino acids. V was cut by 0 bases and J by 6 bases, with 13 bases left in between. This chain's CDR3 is CASSLDISLSEQYF. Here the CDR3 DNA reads TGTGCCAGCAGCTTGGATATCTCCTTGTCCGAGCAGTACTTC.

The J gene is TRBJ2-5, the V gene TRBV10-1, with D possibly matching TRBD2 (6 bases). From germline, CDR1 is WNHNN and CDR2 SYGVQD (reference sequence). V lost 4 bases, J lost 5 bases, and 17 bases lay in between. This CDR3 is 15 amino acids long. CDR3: CASSARRGGGETQYF. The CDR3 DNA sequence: TGCGCCAGCAGTGCGCGAAGGGGCGGAGGGGAGACCCAGTACTTC.